The entry below describes one T cell receptor beta chain. This entry comes from a study of T cells of healthy individuals. The V end lost 4 bases, the J end lost 4 bases, and 13 bases lay between the germline ends. CDR1 is MGHDK, CDR2 SYGVNS, per germline. The CDR3 length is 14 residues. TCRdb fed the 5' RACE reads into MiXCR, producing one record per CDR3 protein. The table includes approximately 58,000 distinct CDR3 sequences, 14% to 15% detected once. This rearrangement joins TRBV25-1 to TRBJ1-1; D possibly corresponds to TRBD1 (5 bases). This TCR came from a human donor in good health. CDR3 coding DNA: TGTGCCAGCAGTGGATTGGGGGGGGGCACTGAAGCTTTCTTT. Translating gives CASSGLGGGTEAFF. Combining the CDR3 with reference TRBV25-1 and TRBJ1-1 gives the whole variable domain EADIYQTPRYLVIGTGKKITLECSQTMGHDKMYWYQQDPGMELHLIHYSYGVNSTEKGDLSSESTVSRIRTEHFPLTLESARPSHTSQYLCASSGLGGGTEAFFGQGTRLTVV.